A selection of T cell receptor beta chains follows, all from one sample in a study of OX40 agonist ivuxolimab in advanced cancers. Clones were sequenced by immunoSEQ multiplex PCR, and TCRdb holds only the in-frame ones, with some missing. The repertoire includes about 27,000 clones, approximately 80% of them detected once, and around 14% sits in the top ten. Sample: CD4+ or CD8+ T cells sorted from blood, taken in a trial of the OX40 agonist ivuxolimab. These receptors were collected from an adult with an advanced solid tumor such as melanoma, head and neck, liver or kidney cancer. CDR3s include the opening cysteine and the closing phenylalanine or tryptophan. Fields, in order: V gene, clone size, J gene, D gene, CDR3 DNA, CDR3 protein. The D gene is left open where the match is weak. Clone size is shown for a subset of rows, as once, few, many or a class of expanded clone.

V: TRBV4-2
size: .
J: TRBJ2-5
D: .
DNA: TGTGCCAGCAGCCAAGGGGACGGCGCTCGCCAAGAGACCCAGTACTTC
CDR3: CASSQGDGARQETQYF

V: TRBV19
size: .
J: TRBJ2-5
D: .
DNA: TGTGCCAGTAGTGGGGATGGAAACAGAGAAGAGACCCAGTACTTC
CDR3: CASSGDGNREETQYF

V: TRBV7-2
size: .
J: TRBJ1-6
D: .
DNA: TGTGCCAGCAGCGACCCGGGACTCCAGCCGAATTCACCCCTCCACTTT
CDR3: CASSDPGLQPNSPLHF

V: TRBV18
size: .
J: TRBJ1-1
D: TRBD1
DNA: TGTGCCAGCAGACCGGGACAGACCTTGAACACTGAAGCTTTCTTT
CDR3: CASRPGQTLNTEAFF

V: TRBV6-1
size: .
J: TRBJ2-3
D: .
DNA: TGTGCCACCCTGGCAGGGCCCAACACAGATACGCAGTATTTT
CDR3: CATLAGPNTDTQYF

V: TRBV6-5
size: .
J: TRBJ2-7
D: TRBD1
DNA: TGTGCCAGCAGTACCCCCAGGGGGCCGCACGAGCAGTACTTC
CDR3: CASSTPRGPHEQYF

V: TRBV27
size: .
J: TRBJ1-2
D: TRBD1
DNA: TGTGCCAGCAGAGCTACAGGGGGCGGCAGTGGCTACACCTTC
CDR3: CASRATGGGSGYTF

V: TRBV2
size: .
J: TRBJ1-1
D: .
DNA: TGTGCCAGCAGACGAGCTAACACTGAAGCTTTCTTT
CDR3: CASRRANTEAFF

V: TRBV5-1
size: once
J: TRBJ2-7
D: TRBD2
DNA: TGCGCCAGCAGCTTAGGACTAGCGATGAGGGACGAGCAGTACTTC
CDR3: CASSLGLAMRDEQYF

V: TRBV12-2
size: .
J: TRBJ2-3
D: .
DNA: TGTGCAAGTCGCTTAATAGGTTCGAGGCTAGCGGGTCCTCCCCGACAGTATTTT
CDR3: CASRLIGSRLAGPPRQYF

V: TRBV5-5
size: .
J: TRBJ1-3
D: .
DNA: TGTGCCAGCAGCTTGGGGGTAGGCGAGGATGACACCATATATTTT
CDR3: CASSLGVGEDDTIYF

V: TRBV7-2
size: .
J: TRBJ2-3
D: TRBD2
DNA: TGTGCCAGCAGCTTATGGACTAGCGGGGGTATGGATACGCAGTATTTT
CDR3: CASSLWTSGGMDTQYF

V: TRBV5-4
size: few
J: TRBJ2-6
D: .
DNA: TGTGCCAGCAGCTTGGAGCGGTCTGGGGCCAACGTCCTGACTTTC
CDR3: CASSLERSGANVLTF

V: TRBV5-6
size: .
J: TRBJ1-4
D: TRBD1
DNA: TGTGCCAGCAGCCGGACAGGCCAAACGACGAGTGAAAAACTGTTTTTT
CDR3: CASSRTGQTTSEKLFF

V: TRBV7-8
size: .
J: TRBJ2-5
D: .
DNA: TGTGCCAGCAGCTTAAGTCCAGGGACTCCGCAAGAGACCCAGTACTTC
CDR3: CASSLSPGTPQETQYF

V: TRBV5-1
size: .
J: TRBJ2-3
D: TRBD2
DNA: TGCGCCAGCAGCTCGGTTAGCGGGGCAAGCACAGATACGCAGTATTTT
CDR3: CASSSVSGASTDTQYF

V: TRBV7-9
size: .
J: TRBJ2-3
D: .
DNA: TGTGCCAGCAGCCCTGACACCGCTAGCACAGATACGCAGTATTTT
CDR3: CASSPDTASTDTQYF

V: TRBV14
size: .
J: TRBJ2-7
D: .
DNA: TGTGCCAGCAGCCAAGATCGGCAGGGACACGCCTACGAGCAGTACTTC
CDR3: CASSQDRQGHAYEQYF

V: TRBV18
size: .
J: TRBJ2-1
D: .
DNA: TGTGCCAGCTCTCAGGGTTCCTCCTACAATGAGCAGTTCTTC
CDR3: CASSQGSSYNEQFF

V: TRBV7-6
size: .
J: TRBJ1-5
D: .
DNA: TGTGCCAGCAGCCCCCACGCCCCGGGTAATAGCAATCAGCCCCAGCATTTT
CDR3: CASSPHAPGNSNQPQHF

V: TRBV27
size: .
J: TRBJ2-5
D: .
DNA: TGTGCCAGCAGTTTAGGGCCGACCCAGTACTTC
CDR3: CASSLGPTQYF

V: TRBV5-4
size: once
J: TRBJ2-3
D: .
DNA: TGTGCCAGCAGAAGTCGGGTAGACGGCACAGATACGCAGTATTTT
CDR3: CASRSRVDGTDTQYF

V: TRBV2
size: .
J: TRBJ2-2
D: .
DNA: TGTGCCATCTGGCGGGGTGGTTGGGGCTCAAACACCGGGGAGCTGTTTTTT
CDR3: CAIWRGGWGSNTGELFF

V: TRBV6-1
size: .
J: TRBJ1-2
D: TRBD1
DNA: TGTGCCAGTCGACAGGGTTCTGTGAACTATGGCTACACCTTC
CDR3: CASRQGSVNYGYTF

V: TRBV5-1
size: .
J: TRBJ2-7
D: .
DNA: TGCGCCAGCAGCTCCTCCGTTGGGACGGGGATATACGAGCAGTACTTC
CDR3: CASSSSVGTGIYEQYF

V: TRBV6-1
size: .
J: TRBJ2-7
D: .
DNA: TGTGCCAGCAGTGAAGTCACAGGTATTACCTACGAGCAGTACTTC
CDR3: CASSEVTGITYEQYF

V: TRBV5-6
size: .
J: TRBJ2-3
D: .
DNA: TGTGCCAGCAGCTTGTCGGGGCATCCAGATACGCAGTATTTT
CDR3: CASSLSGHPDTQYF

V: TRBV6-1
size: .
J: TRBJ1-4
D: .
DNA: TGTGCCAGCAGCGGTCCGGGACGCCCCGAAAAACTGTTTTTT
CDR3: CASSGPGRPEKLFF

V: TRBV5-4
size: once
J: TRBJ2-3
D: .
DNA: TGTGCCAGCAGCATTCAGGGTAGCACAGATACGCAGTATTTT
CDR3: CASSIQGSTDTQYF

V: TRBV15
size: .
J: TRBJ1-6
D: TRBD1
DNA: TGTGCCACCAGCAGATACGACAGGGGAGATTCACCCCTCCACTTT
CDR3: CATSRYDRGDSPLHF

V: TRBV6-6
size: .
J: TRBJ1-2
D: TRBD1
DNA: TGTGCCAGCAGTTCCCCGGGACAGGGCCTCTATGGCTACACCTTC
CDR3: CASSSPGQGLYGYTF

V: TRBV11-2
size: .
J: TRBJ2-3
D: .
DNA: TGTGCCAGCCGATTAGTGGGTGGGCGCACAGATACGCAGTATTTT
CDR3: CASRLVGGRTDTQYF

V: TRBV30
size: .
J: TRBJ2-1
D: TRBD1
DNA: TGTGCCTGGAGTGCCTTACAGGGGGCTGGTGAGCAGTTCTTC
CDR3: CAWSALQGAGEQFF

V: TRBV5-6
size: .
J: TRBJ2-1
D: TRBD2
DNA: TGTGCCAGCAGAACCCTTTTCGCGGGGGTCCCCTACAATGAGCAGTTCTTC
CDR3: CASRTLFAGVPYNEQFF

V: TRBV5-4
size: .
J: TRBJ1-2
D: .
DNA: TGTGCCAGCAGCTTAGCAGACACTTTCTATGGCTACACCTTC
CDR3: CASSLADTFYGYTF

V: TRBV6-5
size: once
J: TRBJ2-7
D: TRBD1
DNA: TGTGCCAGCAGGAAAACAGGGGGTAACGAGCAGTACTTC
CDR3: CASRKTGGNEQYF

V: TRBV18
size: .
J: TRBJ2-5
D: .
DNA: TGTGCCAGCTCACCAGGGCCCCAGGAGACCCAGTACTTC
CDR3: CASSPGPQETQYF

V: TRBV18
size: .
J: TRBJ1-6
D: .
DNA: TGTGCCAGCTCACAGGGGGACTCGGGAGGTCGTAATTCACCCCTCCACTTT
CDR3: CASSQGDSGGRNSPLHF

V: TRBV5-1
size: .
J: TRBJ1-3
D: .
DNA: TGCGCCAGCAGCTTAGCGGGGTCTGGCTCTGGAAACACCATATATTTT
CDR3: CASSLAGSGSGNTIYF

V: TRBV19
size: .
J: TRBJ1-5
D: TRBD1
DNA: TGTGCCGCCGGACTCGACAGGGTGGGTCAGCCCCAGCATTTT
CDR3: CAAGLDRVGQPQHF

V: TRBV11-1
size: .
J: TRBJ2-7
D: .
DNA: TGTGCCAGCAGCCCCGTGTACAACTCCTACGAGCAGTACTTC
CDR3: CASSPVYNSYEQYF

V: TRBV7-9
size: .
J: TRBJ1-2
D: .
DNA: TGTGCCAGCAGCTTAGTGGTGACAGAAGGAAGCTACACCTTC
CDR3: CASSLVVTEGSYTF

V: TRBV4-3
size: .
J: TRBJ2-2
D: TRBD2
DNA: TGCGCCAGCAGCCAAATCGGTTACGTACCGGGACTAGCGATCGGCACCGGGGAGCTGTTTTTT
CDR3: CASSQIGYVPGLAIGTGELFF

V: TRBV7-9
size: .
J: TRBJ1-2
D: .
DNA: TGTGCCAGCACAGACGCTAACTATGGCTACACCTTC
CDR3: CASTDANYGYTF

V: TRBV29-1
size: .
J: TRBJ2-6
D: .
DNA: TGCAGCGTTGGAGGAGGTCTCTCTGGGGCCAACGTCCTGACTTTC
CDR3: CSVGGGLSGANVLTF

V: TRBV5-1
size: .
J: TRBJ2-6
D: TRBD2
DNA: TGCGCCAGCAGCCGGGAACTAGCGGCTGGGGCCAACGTCCTGACTTTC
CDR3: CASSRELAAGANVLTF

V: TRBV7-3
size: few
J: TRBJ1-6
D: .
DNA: TGTGCCAGCAGCCCGACCGGGGCACGTTCACCCCTCCACTTT
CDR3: CASSPTGARSPLHF

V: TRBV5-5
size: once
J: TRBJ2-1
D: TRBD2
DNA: TGTGCCAGCAGGACTAGCGGGGGGCCTCTAAACAATGAGCAGTTCTTC
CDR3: CASRTSGGPLNNEQFF

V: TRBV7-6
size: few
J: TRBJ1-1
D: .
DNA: TGTGCCAGCAGACAACAGGAGAACACTGAAGCTTTCTTT
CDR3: CASRQQENTEAFF

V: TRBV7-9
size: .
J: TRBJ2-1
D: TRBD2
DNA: TGTGCCAGCAGCTTTCCGGGACTAGCGGGGAACAATGAGCAGTTCTTC
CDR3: CASSFPGLAGNNEQFF

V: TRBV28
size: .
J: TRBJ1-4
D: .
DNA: TGTGCCAGCAGCTCCGGACTATGGGGGGTCATCCAGTTT
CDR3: CASSSGLWGVIQF

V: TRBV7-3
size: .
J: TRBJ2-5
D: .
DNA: TGTGCCAGCAGCTTTAAGGGCTCAAAGACCCAGTACTTC
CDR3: CASSFKGSKTQYF

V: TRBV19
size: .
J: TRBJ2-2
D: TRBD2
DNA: TGTGCCAGTCGGACTAGCGGCACCGGGGAGCTGTTTTTT
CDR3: CASRTSGTGELFF